One and the same sample provided the 20 T cell receptor beta chains below, sequenced in a study of T cell responses to AZD1222 COVID-19 vaccine. The method was immunoSEQ multiplex PCR; TCRdb's version includes in-frame clones alone and lacks a portion of them. Of around 140,000 clones listed, 85% to 95% are singletons. The sample in question was peripheral blood, obtained on day 0 of AZD1222 vaccination. The receptors come from an adult in good health.

The V and J genes are TRBV14 and TRBJ2-7; possibly TRBD1 for D (7 bases). This CDR3 contains 17 residues. Germline assignment: CDR1 SGHDN and CDR2 FVKESK. V was cut by 2 bases and J by 4 bases, with 21 bases left in between. This chain's CDR3 is CASSQYFRVEGAYEQYF. CDR3 bases: TGTGCCAGCAGCCAATATTTTAGAGTGGAGGGGGCGTACGAGCAGTACTTC.

This chain links TRBV30 with TRBJ1-1, with a weak D call TRBD1 (5 bases). Germline CDR1 GTSNPN, CDR2 SVGIG (reference sequence). This CDR3 is 14 amino acids long. Trimming cost V 4 bases and J 5 bases, with 17 bases left between them. Here the CDR3 reads CAWNAWGGRTEAFF. The CDR3 nucleotides are TGTGCCTGGAACGCCTGGGGCGGTCGGACTGAAGCTTTCTTT.

V and J are TRBV19 and TRBJ1-4; TRBD1 matches at 10 bases. V dropped 9 bases and J dropped 4; count of bases not matched to a gene: 20. Germline V gene lookup returns CDR1 LNHDA and CDR2 SQIVND (reference sequence). There are 19 residues in the CDR3. CDR3 amino acids: CASHPSWTGGKELNEKLFF. The DNA for the CDR3 is TGTGCCAGCCACCCCTCCTGGACAGGGGGAAAGGAGCTTAATGAAAAACTGTTTTTT.

The chain links TRBV7-3 to TRBJ2-3; maybe TRBD1 (5 bases). This CDR3 contains 15 residues. Germline CDR1 reads SGHTA; CDR2 reads FQGTGA. V lost 2 bases to trimming and J lost 0 bases, with 9 bases between them. DNA of the CDR3: TGTGCCAGCAGCTTAGGGTCAGGGAGCACAGATACGCAGTATTTT. Translation gives CASSLGSGSTDTQYF.

The chain has TRBV29-1 and TRBJ2-5; TRBD2 might be the D (6 bases). The CDR3 spans 12 residues. The germline gives CDR1 SQVTM, CDR2 ANQGSEA. V dropped 5 bases and J dropped 4 bases, with 11 bases sitting between them. CDR3: CSVRPEGETQYF. DNA for the CDR3: TGCAGCGTTCGACCGGAGGGAGAGACCCAGTACTTC.

The chain combines TRBV27 with TRBJ1-3; D is unclear. V shed 0 bases and J shed 0 bases, with 9 bases lying between them. The germline CDR1 and CDR2 sequences are MNHEY and SMNVEV (reference sequence). The CDR3 consists of 16 residues. The CDR3 here is CASSLSGESSGNTIYF. Here the CDR3 DNA reads TGTGCCAGCAGTTTATCTGGGGAATCCTCTGGAAACACCATATATTTT.

V is TRBV7-9 and J is TRBJ2-3; D unclear. CDR3 length equals 14 residues. Germline CDR1 reads SEHNR; CDR2 reads FQNEAQ (reference sequence). The V and J ends lost 2 bases and 2 bases respectively, with 8 bases between them. The CDR3 DNA reads as TGTGCCAGCAGCTTAAGCGACAACACAGATACGCAGTATTTT. It codes for CASSLSDNTDTQYF.

This chain connects TRBV3-1 (or the pseudogene TRBV3-2) to TRBJ1-1; 8 positions match TRBD1. CDR3 size: 14 residues. The junction had 5 bases not matched to a gene; V was cut back by 4 bases and J by 4 bases. Germline loops: CDR1 LGHDT, CDR2 YNNKEL (reference sequence). CDR3 bases: TGTGCCAGCAGCCCGACAGGGGATGGCACTGAAGCTTTCTTT. Protein sequence: CASSPTGDGTEAFF.

The gene calls are TRBV28 and TRBJ2-7; a weak D match, TRBD1 (6 bases). Germline assignment: CDR1 MDHEN and CDR2 SYDVKM. This CDR3 has 15 amino acids. The V end lost 5 bases, the J end lost 0 bases, and 14 bases lay between the germline ends. Here the CDR3 DNA reads TGTGCCAGCAGTCCAAGCGACAGGAACTCCTACGAGCAGTACTTC. Translation: CASSPSDRNSYEQYF.

This clone was recorded only once. The chain is built from TRBV4-1 and TRBJ1-4; D not certain. Germline CDR1 reads MGHRA; CDR2 reads YSYEKL. The V gene lost 0 bases and the J gene lost 0 bases, with 8 bases spanning the gap. CDR3 size: 16 residues. The CDR3 reads CASSQEITATNEKLFF. CDR3 DNA sequence: TGCGCCAGCAGCCAAGAGATTACAGCAACTAATGAAAAACTGTTTTTT.

The chain joins TRBV5-1 to TRBJ2-3; D gene unclear. Germline assignment: CDR1 SGHRS and CDR2 YFSETQ. This CDR3 is 13 amino acids long. Trimming removed 0 bases at V and 2 bases at J, with 4 bases between. The CDR3 protein is CASSLVPTDTQYF. CDR3 DNA sequence: TGCGCCAGCAGCTTGGTACCCACAGATACGCAGTATTTT.

This clone was recorded only once. The chain links TRBV3-1 (or the pseudogene TRBV3-2) to TRBJ1-6, with a possible D match to TRBD1 (6 bases). Germline V gene data show CDR1 as LGHDT and CDR2 as YNNKEL (reference sequence). The CDR3 totals 14 residues. V lost 6 bases, J lost 6 bases, and 12 bases lay in between. The CDR3 here is CASRLQGFNSPLHF. DNA for the CDR3: TGTGCCAGCAGGCTTCAGGGGTTTAATTCACCCCTCCACTTT.

The chain links TRBV24-1 to TRBJ2-5; 7 bases map to TRBD1. The V gene's germline CDR1 is KGHDR and CDR2 SFDVKD. This CDR3 has 13 residues. The V and J ends lost 12 bases and 2 bases, in that order; junction bases with no gene match: 8. The CDR3 DNA reads as TGTGCCCCTACCGACAGGGAACAAGAGACCCAGTACTTC. Translation gives CAPTDREQETQYF.

This chain links TRBV29-1 with TRBJ1-1; the D gene is possibly TRBD1 (6 bases). Germline assignment: CDR1 SQVTM and CDR2 ANQGSEA. Trimming removed 7 bases at V and 1 base at J, with 13 bases between. CDR3 length equals 13 residues. The CDR3 loop is CSAYRETNTEAFF. CDR3 nucleotides: TGCAGCGCCTACAGGGAAACGAACACTGAAGCTTTCTTT. Supplemented by reference TRBV29-1 and TRBJ1-1, the full variable domain reads SAVISQKPSRDICQRGTSLTIQCQVDSQVTMMFWYRQQPGQSLTLIATANQGSEATYESGFVIDKFPISRPNLTFSTLTVSNMSPEDSSIYLCSAYRETNTEAFFGQGTRLTVV.

This clone was picked up a small number of times. The chain employs TRBV9 and TRBJ2-5; 7 bases align to TRBD1. J was trimmed by 4 bases and V by 4 bases; bases with no gene match: 7. The germline gives CDR1 SGDLS, CDR2 YYNGEE. This CDR3 has 14 residues. The CDR3: CASSRDRAGETQYF. The DNA for the CDR3 is TGTGCCAGCAGCCGCGACAGGGCGGGAGAGACCCAGTACTTC. The full variable domain, rest sourced from reference TRBV9 and TRBJ2-5, is DSGVTQTPKHLITATGQRVTLRCSPRSGDLSVYWYQQSLDQGLQFLIQYYNGEERAKGNILERFSAQQFPDLHSELNLSSLELGDSALYFCASSRDRAGETQYFGPGTRLLVL.

This clone was counted a few times. CDR3 coding DNA: TGTGCCAGAAGCCAGGGCGTGAGGGGCTACGAGCAGTACTTC. Translation gives CARSQGVRGYEQYF. This sequence joins TRBV5-3 and TRBJ2-7; D possibly uses TRBD1 or TRBD2 (5 bases each). TRBV5-3 is treated as an ORF (open reading frame) with a function not yet certain. This CDR3 region has 14 residues. Trimming shortened V by 4 bases and J by 3 bases, and 14 bases separated the two germline ends.

The rearrangement uses TRBV3-1 (or the pseudogene TRBV3-2) and TRBJ2-7; the D gene is possibly TRBD2 (5 bases). The V end lost 3 bases, the J end lost 5 bases, and 11 bases lay between the germline ends. The length of the CDR3 is 13 residues. CDR1 and CDR2 (germline): LGHDT, YNNKEL (reference sequence). CDR3 region: CASSHDGKHEQYF. For the CDR3, the DNA is TGTGCCAGCAGCCATGACGGGAAACACGAGCAGTACTTC.

The CDR3 DNA reads as TGTGCCAGCAGCCCCCGGACCGGGAATCTCCACGAGCAGTACTTC. Translating gives CASSPRTGNLHEQYF. V usage is TRBV7-8 and J usage is TRBJ2-7; the D gene is possibly TRBD2 (5 bases). V was cut by 5 bases and J by 5 bases, with 19 bases left in between. This CDR3 contains 15 residues. Germline values: CDR1 SGHVS, CDR2 FQNEAQ. The full variable domain, its missing parts supplied by reference TRBV7-8 and TRBJ2-7, is GAGVSQSPRYKVAKRGQDVALRCDPISGHVSLFWYQQALGQGPEFLTYFQNEAQLDKSGLPSDRFFAERPEGSVSTLKIQRTQQEDSAVYLCASSPRTGNLHEQYFGPGTRLTVT.

The rearrangement joins TRBV28 to TRBJ2-3; D remains unclear. Germline V gene data show CDR1 as MDHEN and CDR2 as SYDVKM. This CDR3 is 12 amino acids long. The germline V and J ends were trimmed by 6 bases and 5 bases, with 9 bases remaining between them. CDR3 amino acids: CASSKGLDTQYF. CDR3 coding DNA: TGTGCCAGCAGCAAAGGGTTAGATACGCAGTATTTT.

The V and J genes are TRBV20-1 and TRBJ2-2; 8 bases fit TRBD2. Germline V CDR1 and CDR2: DFQATT, SNEGSKA (reference sequence). This CDR3 is 17 amino acids long. V trimming: 3 bases; J trimming: 1 base; junction bases outside the gene matches: 10. CDR3 in DNA: TGCAGTGCTAGTCCATTACTAGCGGATTGGAACACCGGGGAGCTGTTTTTT. This sequence encodes CSASPLLADWNTGELFF.